This T cell receptor (beta chain) was documented in a study of OX40 agonist ivuxolimab in advanced cancers. Clones were sequenced by immunoSEQ multiplex PCR, and TCRdb holds only the in-frame ones, with some missing. The sample contains about 54,000 clones, about 83% of which appear only once. The germline V gene has CDR1 SGHTA and CDR2 FQGNSA. The CDR3 has 15 residues. Germline trimming cut 4 bases from V and 1 base from J; bases unmatched to any gene: 5. Blood sampling took place at baseline, cycle 4 day 1, and cycle 7 day 1. The V and J genes are TRBV7-2 and TRBJ2-3; TRBD1 agrees at 7 bases. The sample in question was CD4+ or CD8+ T cells sorted from blood, obtained in a trial of the OX40 agonist ivuxolimab. This TCR came from an adult with an advanced solid tumor such as melanoma, head and neck, liver or kidney cancer. The CDR3 DNA sequence: TGTGCCAGCAGCTACGCCGGGACAGGCACAGATACGCAGTATTTT. Encoded protein: CASSYAGTGTDTQYF.